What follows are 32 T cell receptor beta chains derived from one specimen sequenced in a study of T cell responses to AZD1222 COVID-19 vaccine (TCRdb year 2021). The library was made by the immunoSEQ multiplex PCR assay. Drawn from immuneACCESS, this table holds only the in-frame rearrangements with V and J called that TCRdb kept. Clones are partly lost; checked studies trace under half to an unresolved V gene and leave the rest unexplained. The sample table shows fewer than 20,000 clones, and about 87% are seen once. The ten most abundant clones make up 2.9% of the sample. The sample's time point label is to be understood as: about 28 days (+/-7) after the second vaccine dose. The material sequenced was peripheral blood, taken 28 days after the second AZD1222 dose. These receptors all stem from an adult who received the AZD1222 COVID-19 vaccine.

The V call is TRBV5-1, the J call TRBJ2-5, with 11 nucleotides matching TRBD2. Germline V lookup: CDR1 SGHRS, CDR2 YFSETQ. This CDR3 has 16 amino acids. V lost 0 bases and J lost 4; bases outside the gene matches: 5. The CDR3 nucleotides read TGCGCCAGCAGCTTGGTTCTAGCGGGAGGTCCAGAGACCCAGTACTTC. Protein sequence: CASSLVLAGGPETQYF.

CDR3 residues: CATRDRTVSVGNEQFF. Here the CDR3 DNA reads TGTGCCACCCGGGACAGGACAGTATCGGTAGGGAATGAGCAGTTCTTC. The rearrangement links TRBV10-3 to TRBJ2-1; TRBD1 agrees at 8 bases. This CDR3 has 16 residues. J lost 7 bases, V lost 10 bases, and 18 bases had no gene match. Per germline, CDR1 ENHRY and CDR2 SYGVKD.

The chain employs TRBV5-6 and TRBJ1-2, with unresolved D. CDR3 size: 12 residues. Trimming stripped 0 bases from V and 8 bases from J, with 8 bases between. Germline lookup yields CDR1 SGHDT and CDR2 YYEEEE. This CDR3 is CASSLDARGYTF. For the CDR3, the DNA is TGTGCCAGCAGCTTGGATGCCCGGGGCTACACCTTC.

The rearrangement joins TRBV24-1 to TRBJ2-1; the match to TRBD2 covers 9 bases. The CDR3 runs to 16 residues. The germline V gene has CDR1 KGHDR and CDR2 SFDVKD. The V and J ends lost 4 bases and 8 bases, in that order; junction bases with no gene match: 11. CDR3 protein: CATSDPSASGNDEQFF. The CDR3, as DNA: TGTGCCACCAGTGACCCCTCGGCTAGCGGGAACGATGAGCAGTTCTTC.

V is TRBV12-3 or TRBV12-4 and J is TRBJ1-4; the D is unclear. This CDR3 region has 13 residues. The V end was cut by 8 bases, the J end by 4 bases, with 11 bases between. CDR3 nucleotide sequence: TGTGCCAGCTATGGGCAGAATAATGAAAAACTGTTTTTT. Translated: CASYGQNNEKLFF.

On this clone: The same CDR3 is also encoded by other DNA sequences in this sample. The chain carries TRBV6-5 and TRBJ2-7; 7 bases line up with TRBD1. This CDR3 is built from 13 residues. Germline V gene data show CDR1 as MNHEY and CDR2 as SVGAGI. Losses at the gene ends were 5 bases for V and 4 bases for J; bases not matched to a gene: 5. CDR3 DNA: TGTGCCAGCAGTCGGGACAGAGAATACGAGCAGTACTTC. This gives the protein CASSRDREYEQYF.

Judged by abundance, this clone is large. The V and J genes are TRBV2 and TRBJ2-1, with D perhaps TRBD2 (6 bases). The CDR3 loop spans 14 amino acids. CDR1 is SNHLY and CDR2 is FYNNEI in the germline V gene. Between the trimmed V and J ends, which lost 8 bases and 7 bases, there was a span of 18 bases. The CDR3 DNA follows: TGTGCCAGCCCTGGGACGGGAGCCACGAATGAGCAGTTCTTC. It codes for CASPGTGATNEQFF.

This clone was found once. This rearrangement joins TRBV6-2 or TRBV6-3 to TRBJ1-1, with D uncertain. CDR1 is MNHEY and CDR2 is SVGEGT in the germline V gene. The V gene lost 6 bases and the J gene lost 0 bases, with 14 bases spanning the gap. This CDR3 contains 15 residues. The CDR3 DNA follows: TGTGCCAGCAGACCTCTAGGATTCATGAACACTGAAGCTTTCTTT. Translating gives CASRPLGFMNTEAFF.

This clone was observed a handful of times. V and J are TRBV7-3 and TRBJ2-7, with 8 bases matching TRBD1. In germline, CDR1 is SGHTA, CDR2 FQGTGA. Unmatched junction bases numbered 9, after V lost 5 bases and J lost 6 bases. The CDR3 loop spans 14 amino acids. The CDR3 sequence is CASSPQPTGAEQYF. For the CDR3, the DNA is TGTGCCAGCAGCCCACAACCGACAGGGGCCGAGCAGTACTTC. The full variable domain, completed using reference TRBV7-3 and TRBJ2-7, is GAGVSQTPSNKVTEKGKYVELRCDPISGHTALYWYRQSLGQGPEFLIYFQGTGAADDSGLPNDRFFAVRPEGSVSTLKIQRTERGDSAVYLCASSPQPTGAEQYFGPGTRLTVT.

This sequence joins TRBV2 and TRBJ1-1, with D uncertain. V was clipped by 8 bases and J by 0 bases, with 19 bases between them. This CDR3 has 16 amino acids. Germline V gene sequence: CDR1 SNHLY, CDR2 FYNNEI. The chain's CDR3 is CASQGQPAGMNTEAFF. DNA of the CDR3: TGTGCCAGCCAAGGCCAACCGGCAGGCATGAACACTGAAGCTTTCTTT.

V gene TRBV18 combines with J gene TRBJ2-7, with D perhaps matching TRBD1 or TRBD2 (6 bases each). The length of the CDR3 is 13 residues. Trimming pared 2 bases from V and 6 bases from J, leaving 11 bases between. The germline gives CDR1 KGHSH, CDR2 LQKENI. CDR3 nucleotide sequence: TGTGCCAGCTCACCAGGAGGGGGAGGCGAGCAGTACTTC. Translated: CASSPGGGGEQYF. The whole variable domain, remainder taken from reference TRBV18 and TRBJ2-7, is NAGVMQNPRHLVRRRGQEARLRCSPMKGHSHVYWYRQLPEEGLKFMVYLQKENIIDESGMPKERFSAEFPKEGPSILRIQQVVRGDSAAYFCASSPGGGGEQYFGPGTRLTVT.

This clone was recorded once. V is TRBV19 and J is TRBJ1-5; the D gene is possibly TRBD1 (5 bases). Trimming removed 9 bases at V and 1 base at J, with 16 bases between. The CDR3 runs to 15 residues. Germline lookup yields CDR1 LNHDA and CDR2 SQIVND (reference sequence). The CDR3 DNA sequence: TGTGCCAGCACCCCTCAGGGCATAAGCAATCAGCCCCAGCATTTT. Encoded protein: CASTPQGISNQPQHF.

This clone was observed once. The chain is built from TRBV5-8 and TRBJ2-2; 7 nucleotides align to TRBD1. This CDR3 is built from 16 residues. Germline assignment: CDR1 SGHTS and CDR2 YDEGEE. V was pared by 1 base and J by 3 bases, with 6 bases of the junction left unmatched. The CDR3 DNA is TGTGCCAGCAGCTTGTCCCGACAGGGACACACCGGGGAGCTGTTTTTT. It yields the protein CASSLSRQGHTGELFF.

CDR3: CASSPTSPNTGELFF. CDR3 coding DNA: TGTGCCAGCTCACCGACTAGCCCGAACACCGGGGAGCTGTTTTTT. The genes are TRBV18 and TRBJ2-2; 7 bases are a match to TRBD2. The germline V gene has CDR1 KGHSH and CDR2 LQKENI. CDR3 size: 15 residues. V lost 3 bases, J lost 0 bases, and 1 base stayed unmatched.

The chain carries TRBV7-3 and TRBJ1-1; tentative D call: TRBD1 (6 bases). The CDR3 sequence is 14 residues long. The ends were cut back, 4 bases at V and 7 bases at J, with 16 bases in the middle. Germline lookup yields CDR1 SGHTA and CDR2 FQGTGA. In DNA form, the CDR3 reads TGTGCCAGCAGCTCCGTGTTGGGGGCGGGTGAAGCTTTCTTT. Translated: CASSSVLGAGEAFF.

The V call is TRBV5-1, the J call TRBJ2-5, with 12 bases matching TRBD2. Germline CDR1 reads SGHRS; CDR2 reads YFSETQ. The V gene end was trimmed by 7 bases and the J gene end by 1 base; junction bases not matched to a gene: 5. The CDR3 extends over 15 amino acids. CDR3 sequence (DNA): TGCGCCAGCGCGACTAGCGGGAGAAGCCAAGAGACCCAGTACTTC. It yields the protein CASATSGRSQETQYF.

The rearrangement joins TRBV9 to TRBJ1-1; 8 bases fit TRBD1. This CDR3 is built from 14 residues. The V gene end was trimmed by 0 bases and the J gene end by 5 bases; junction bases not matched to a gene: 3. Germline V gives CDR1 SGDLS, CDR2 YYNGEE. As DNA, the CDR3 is TGTGCCAGCAGCGTAGAACAGGGGGAGACTGAAGCTTTCTTT. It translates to CASSVEQGETEAFF.

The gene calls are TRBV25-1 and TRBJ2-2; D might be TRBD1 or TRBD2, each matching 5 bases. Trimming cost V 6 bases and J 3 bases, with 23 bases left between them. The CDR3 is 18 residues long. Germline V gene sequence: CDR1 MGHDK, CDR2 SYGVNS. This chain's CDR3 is CASRGPGAGRVDTGELFF. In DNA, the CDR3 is TGTGCCAGCAGGGGGCCCGGGGCAGGGCGTGTGGACACCGGGGAGCTGTTTTTT.

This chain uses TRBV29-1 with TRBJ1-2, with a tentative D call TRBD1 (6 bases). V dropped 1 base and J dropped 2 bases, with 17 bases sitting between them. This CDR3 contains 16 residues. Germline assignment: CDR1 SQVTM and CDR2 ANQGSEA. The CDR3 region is CSVEGEPGDKNYGYTF. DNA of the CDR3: TGCAGCGTTGAAGGGGAGCCTGGGGACAAGAACTATGGCTACACCTTC. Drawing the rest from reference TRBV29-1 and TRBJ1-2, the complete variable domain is SAVISQKPSRDICQRGTSLTIQCQVDSQVTMMFWYRQQPGQSLTLIATANQGSEATYESGFVIDKFPISRPNLTFSTLTVSNMSPEDSSIYLCSVEGEPGDKNYGYTFGSGTRLTVV.

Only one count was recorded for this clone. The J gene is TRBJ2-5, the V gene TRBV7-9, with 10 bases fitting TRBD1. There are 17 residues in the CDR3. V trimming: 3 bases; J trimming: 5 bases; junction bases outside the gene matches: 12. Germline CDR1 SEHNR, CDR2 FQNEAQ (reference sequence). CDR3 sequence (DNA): TGTGCCAGCAGCTTCCGGGACAGGGGTTTACGAGGGGAGACCCAGTACTTC. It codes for CASSFRDRGLRGETQYF.

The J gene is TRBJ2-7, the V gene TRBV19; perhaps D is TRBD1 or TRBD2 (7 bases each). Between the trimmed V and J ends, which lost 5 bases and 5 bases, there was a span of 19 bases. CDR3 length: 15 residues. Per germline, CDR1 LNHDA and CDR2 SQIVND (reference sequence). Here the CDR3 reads CASSPGGGGVDEQYF. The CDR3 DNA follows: TGTGCCAGTAGTCCGGGAGGAGGGGGCGTTGACGAGCAGTACTTC.

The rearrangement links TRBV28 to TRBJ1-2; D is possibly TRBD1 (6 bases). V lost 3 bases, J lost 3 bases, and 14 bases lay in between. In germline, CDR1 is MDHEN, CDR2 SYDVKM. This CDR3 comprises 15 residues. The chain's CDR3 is CASSLNGGRHYGYTF. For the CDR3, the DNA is TGTGCCAGCAGTTTGAATGGGGGCAGGCACTATGGCTACACCTTC.

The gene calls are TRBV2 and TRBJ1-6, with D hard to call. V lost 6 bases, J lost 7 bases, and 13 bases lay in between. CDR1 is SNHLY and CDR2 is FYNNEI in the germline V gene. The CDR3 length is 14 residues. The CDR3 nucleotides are TGTGCCAGCAGGGGTCTTGGCGGGAATTCACCCCTCCACTTT. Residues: CASRGLGGNSPLHF. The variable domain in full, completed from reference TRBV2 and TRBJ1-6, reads EPEVTQTPSHQVTQMGQEVILRCVPISNHLYFYWYRQILGQKVEFLVSFYNNEISEKSEIFDDQFSVERPDGSNFTLKIRSTKLEDSAMYFCASRGLGGNSPLHFGNGTRLTVT.

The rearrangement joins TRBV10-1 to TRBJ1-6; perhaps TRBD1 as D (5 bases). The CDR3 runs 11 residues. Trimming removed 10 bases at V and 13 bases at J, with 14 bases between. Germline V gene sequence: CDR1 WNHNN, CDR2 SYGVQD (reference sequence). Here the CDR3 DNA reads TGCGCCATTGCGGGACTTCTCCCCCTCCACTTT. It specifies CAIAGLLPLHF.

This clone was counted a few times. The DNA of the CDR3 is TGTGCCAGCAGCCAAGAAGGACAGTCCTATGGCTACACCTTC. Translating gives CASSQEGQSYGYTF. V gene TRBV3-1 (or the pseudogene TRBV3-2) combines with J gene TRBJ1-2; possible D gene TRBD1, 6 bases. Trimming shortened V by 0 bases and J by 4 bases, and 9 bases separated the two germline ends. The CDR3 length is 14 residues. Germline V CDR1 and CDR2: LGHDT, YNNKEL (reference sequence).

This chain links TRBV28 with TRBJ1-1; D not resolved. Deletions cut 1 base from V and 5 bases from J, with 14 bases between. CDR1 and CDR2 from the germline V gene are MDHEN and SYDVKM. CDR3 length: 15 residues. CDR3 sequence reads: CASSLLEALETEAFF. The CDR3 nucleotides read TGTGCCAGCAGTTTATTGGAGGCCCTAGAGACTGAAGCTTTCTTT.

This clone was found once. The CDR3 reads CASSLAGGNTGELFF. The CDR3 DNA is TGTGCCAGCAGTTTAGCAGGGGGGAACACCGGGGAGCTGTTTTTT. The chain employs TRBV28 and TRBJ2-2, with 7 bases fitting TRBD1. Germline V CDR1 and CDR2: MDHEN, SYDVKM. The CDR3 extends over 15 amino acids. The trim removed 2 bases at V and 1 base at J, leaving 1 base unmatched. The full variable domain, its missing parts supplied by reference TRBV28 and TRBJ2-2, is DVKVTQSSRYLVKRTGEKVFLECVQDMDHENMFWYRQDPGLGLRLIYFSYDVKMKEKGDIPEGYSVSREKKERFSLILESASTNQTSMYLCASSLAGGNTGELFFGEGSRLTVL.

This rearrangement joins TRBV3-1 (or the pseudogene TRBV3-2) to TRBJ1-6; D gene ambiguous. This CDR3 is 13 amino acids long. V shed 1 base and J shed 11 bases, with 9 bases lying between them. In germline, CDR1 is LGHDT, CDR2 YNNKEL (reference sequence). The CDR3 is CASSQGNNPPLHF. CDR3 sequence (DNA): TGTGCCAGCAGCCAAGGGAACAATCCACCCCTCCACTTT.

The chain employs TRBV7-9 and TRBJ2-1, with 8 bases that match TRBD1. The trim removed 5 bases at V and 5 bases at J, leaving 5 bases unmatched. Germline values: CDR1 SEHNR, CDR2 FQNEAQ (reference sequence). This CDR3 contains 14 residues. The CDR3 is CASSPWTGNNEQFF. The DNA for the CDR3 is TGTGCCAGCAGCCCGTGGACAGGGAACAATGAGCAGTTCTTC.

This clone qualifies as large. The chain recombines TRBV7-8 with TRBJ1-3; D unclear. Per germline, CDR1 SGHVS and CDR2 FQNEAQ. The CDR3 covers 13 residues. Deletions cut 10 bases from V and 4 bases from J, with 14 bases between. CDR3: CATTGASGNTIYF. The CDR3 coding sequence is TGTGCCACTACGGGAGCTTCAGGAAACACCATATATTTT.

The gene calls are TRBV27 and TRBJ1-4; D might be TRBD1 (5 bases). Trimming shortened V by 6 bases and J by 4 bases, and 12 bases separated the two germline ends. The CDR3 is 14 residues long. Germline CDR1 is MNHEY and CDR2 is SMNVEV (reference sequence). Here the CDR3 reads CASRADSLNEKLFF. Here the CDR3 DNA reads TGTGCCAGCAGAGCCGACAGCCTTAATGAAAAACTGTTTTTT.

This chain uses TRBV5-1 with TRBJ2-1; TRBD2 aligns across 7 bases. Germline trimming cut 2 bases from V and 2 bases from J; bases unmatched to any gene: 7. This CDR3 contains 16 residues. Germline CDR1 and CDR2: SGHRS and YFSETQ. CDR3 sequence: CASSFSGGSTYNEQFF. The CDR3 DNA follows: TGCGCCAGCAGCTTTTCGGGCGGGAGTACCTACAATGAGCAGTTCTTC.